One and the same sample provided the 13 T cell receptor beta chains below, sequenced in a study of blood T cells in healthy people across ages. For the second PCR, which ran for about 7 to 11 cycles, a sample-barcoded 5' primer and a J-beta primer mix were used. One entry per CDR3 protein, called by TCRdb with MiXCR from the 5' RACE reads. The table includes roughly 700,000 distinct CDR3 sequences, over 45% detected once. The sample comprised blood. All receptors come from a woman in her sixties or seventies in good health.

This chain joins TRBV20-1 and TRBJ2-1; D call uncertain. CDR1 is DFQATT, CDR2 SNEGSKA, per germline (reference sequence). The CDR3 has 12 residues. Trimming took 5 bases from V and 12 from J, leaving 17 bases between them. The CDR3, as DNA: TGCAGTGCTCCTCAGGCCTCATCTGTGCAGTTCTTC. Translation: CSAPQASSVQFF.

This clonotype was counted many times. The chain recombines TRBV7-2 with TRBJ2-7; 11 nucleotides align to TRBD1. The germline gives CDR1 SGHTA, CDR2 FQGNSA. V dropped 6 bases and J dropped 12; count of bases not matched to a gene: 7. CDR3 length equals 12 residues. CDR3: CASSWDRGGLYF. The CDR3 DNA sequence: TGTGCCAGCAGTTGGGACAGGGGGGGTTTGTACTTC.

The chain has TRBV20-1 and TRBJ2-7; 9 bases agree with TRBD1. The CDR3 is 16 amino acids. Germline CDR1 reads DFQATT; CDR2 reads SNEGSKA (reference sequence). The trim removed 0 bases at V and 4 bases at J, leaving 10 bases unmatched. The CDR3 spells CSARDPRGQGRYEQYF. DNA of the CDR3: TGCAGTGCTAGAGACCCGCGGGGACAGGGCCGGTACGAGCAGTACTTC.

The gene calls are TRBV25-1 and TRBJ2-5; 11 bases map to TRBD2. The CDR3 has 15 residues. The V gene end was trimmed by 4 bases and the J gene end by 1 base; junction bases not matched to a gene: 2. Germline V gives CDR1 MGHDK, CDR2 SYGVNS. CDR3 in DNA: TGTGCCAGCAGTGTAGCGGGGGGGGGCCAAGAGACCCAGTACTTC. It codes for CASSVAGGGQETQYF.

This clonotype has more than one count but fewer than ten. This chain uses TRBV7-2 with TRBJ2-1, with 9 bases lining up with TRBD1. The CDR3 extends over 15 amino acids. CDR1 is SGHTA, CDR2 FQGNSA, per germline. V dropped 4 bases and J dropped 8; count of bases not matched to a gene: 9. The DNA for the CDR3 is TGTGCCAGCAGCTCGTCGACAGGGGGAGGCTATGAGCAGTTCTTC. It encodes CASSSSTGGGYEQFF.

This clonotype has only a few counts. The rearrangement links TRBV7-8 to TRBJ2-3; 11 nucleotides match TRBD2. The V segment lost 3 bases and the J segment 7 bases; nucleotides outside the gene matches: 9. Germline lookup yields CDR1 SGHVS and CDR2 FQNEAQ. The CDR3 is 16 amino acids. CDR3 sequence: CASSFQLAGGGHTQYF. The CDR3 nucleotides read TGTGCCAGCAGCTTCCAGCTAGCGGGAGGAGGTCATACGCAGTATTTT.

V and J are TRBV4-1 and TRBJ2-1; D is ambiguous. CDR3 length: 16 residues. V was shortened by 1 base and J by 2 bases, with 12 bases between the two germline ends. Germline V gene sequence: CDR1 MGHRA, CDR2 YSYEKL. DNA of the CDR3: TGCGCCAGCAGCCAAGCCCGGGTCCACCCCTACAATGAGCAGTTCTTC. This encodes CASSQARVHPYNEQFF.

The table lists this clonotype with a few counts. CDR3 in amino acids: CASSPRAGLTLHF. As DNA, the CDR3 is TGTGCCAGCAGCCCTAGAGCCGGATTAACCCTCCACTTT. The chain employs TRBV6-4 and TRBJ1-6, with D uncertain. This CDR3 region has 13 residues. Trimming removed 6 bases at V and 14 bases at J, with 17 bases between. Per the germline V gene, CDR1 is MRHNA and CDR2 is SNTAGT.

The chain carries TRBV4-2 and TRBJ1-4; the D is unclear. CDR1 and CDR2 from the germline V gene are LGHNA and YNFKEQ. Trimming pared 0 bases from V and 8 bases from J, leaving 13 bases between. The CDR3 covers 15 residues. The CDR3 region is CASSQERQRNEKLFF. Here the CDR3 DNA reads TGTGCCAGCAGCCAAGAACGCCAGCGTAACGAAAAACTGTTTTTT.

The sample holds a few counts of this clonotype. The chain is built from TRBV20-1 and TRBJ1-6; no definite D call. Germline V gene sequence: CDR1 DFQATT, CDR2 SNEGSKA (reference sequence). This CDR3 is built from 12 residues. Trimming left V 3 bases short and J 8 bases short, with 8 bases between. CDR3 in DNA: TGCAGTGCTAGCGAGGCAGATTCACCCCTCCACTTT. The encoded protein is CSASEADSPLHF.

This clonotype was seen a handful of times. The chain couples TRBV4-2 to TRBJ1-6; D not resolved. CDR1 and CDR2 from the germline V gene are LGHNA and YNFKEQ. The CDR3 runs to 15 residues. The V end lost 4 bases, the J end lost 9 bases, and 16 bases lay between the germline ends. The CDR3 reads CASSPQADEVSPLHF. The CDR3 region has the DNA TGTGCCAGCAGCCCCCAGGCAGATGAGGTTTCACCCCTCCACTTT.

The V gene is TRBV20-1, the J gene TRBJ2-7, with 7 bases that match TRBD1. Trimming took 6 bases from V and 7 from J; bases not matched to a gene: 18. There are 15 residues in the CDR3. The germline gives CDR1 DFQATT, CDR2 SNEGSKA (reference sequence). CDR3 region: CSAAGLGGYRDEQYF. CDR3 DNA sequence: TGCAGTGCCGCCGGGTTAGGGGGCTATCGCGATGAGCAGTACTTC.

The gene calls are TRBV28 and TRBJ1-1; D is unresolved. Trimming stripped 7 bases from V and 6 bases from J, with 9 bases between. Germline-derived CDR1 and CDR2 are MDHEN and SYDVKM. This CDR3 spans 11 amino acids. CDR3 sequence reads: CASISQAEAFF. For the CDR3, the DNA is TGTGCCAGCATTTCCCAAGCTGAAGCTTTCTTT.